This T cell receptor (beta chain) was obtained from a study of chemoradiotherapy in HPV16-positive cancers. TCRdb's copy holds only in-frame clones and misses some; the assay was immunoSEQ multiplex PCR. Of fewer than 6,500 clones in the sample, 75% to 85% were seen once. In the case of this clone: The target antigen is unknown.

Study observations and caveats: Candidate HPV-specific clones and E7-related TCR motifs grew in tumor during treatment. HPV-responsive T-cell expansion during chemoradiotherapy was linked to improved recurrence-free survival in HPV16-positive patients.

Trimming removed 0 bases at V and 7 bases at J, with 15 bases between. The CDR3 runs 16 residues. Per the germline V gene, CDR1 is MNHNS and CDR2 is SASEGT. The chain is built from TRBV6-1 and TRBJ1-4; D not resolved. Material: tumor tissue, obtained from a patient who underwent chemoradiotherapy. The sequence derives from a human donor with HPV-associated anogenital cancer. This CDR3 is CASSEARMVRAEKLFF. CDR3 coding DNA: TGTGCCAGCAGTGAAGCCAGAATGGTGCGCGCTGAAAAACTGTTTTTT.